The following is a TCR beta chain sequence with its context. TCRdb analysed the RT-PCR reads with MiXCR anew, one entry per CDR3 protein. The sample has about 680,000 distinct CDR3 sequences; around 14% are singletons. V lost 5 bases, J lost 5 bases, and 6 bases stayed unmatched. The CDR3 sequence is 13 residues long. Germline CDR1 and CDR2: GTSNPN and SVGIG (reference sequence). The sequence was collected from a female donor in good health, serving as a healthy control. The sequenced material came from memory CD4+ T cells from blood. The rearrangement uses TRBV30 and TRBJ1-2; 9 bases fit TRBD1. CDR3 bases: TGTGCCTGGTTGGGACAGGGAAGGTATGGCTACACCTTC. Encoded protein: CAWLGQGRYGYTF.